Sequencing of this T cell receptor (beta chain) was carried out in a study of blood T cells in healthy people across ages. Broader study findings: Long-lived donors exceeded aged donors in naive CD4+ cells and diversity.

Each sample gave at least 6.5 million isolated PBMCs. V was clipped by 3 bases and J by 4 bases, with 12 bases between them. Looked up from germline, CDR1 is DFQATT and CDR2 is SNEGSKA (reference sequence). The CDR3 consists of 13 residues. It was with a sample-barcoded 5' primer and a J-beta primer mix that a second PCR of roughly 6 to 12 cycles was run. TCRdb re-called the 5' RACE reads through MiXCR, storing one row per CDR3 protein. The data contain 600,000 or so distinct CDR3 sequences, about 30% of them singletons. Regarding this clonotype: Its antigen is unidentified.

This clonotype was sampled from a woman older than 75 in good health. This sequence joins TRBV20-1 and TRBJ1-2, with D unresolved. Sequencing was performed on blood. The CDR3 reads CSASTTVSYGYTF. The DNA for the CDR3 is TGCAGTGCTAGTACAACAGTGTCCTATGGCTACACCTTC.